This T cell receptor (beta chain) came from a study of spatial heterogeneity in lung cancer. Study background: There were, on average, more than ten raw-read appearances for each unique TCR and UMI combination.

Every TCR cDNA molecule carried a tag that served as a unique molecular identifier. TCRdb ran MiXCR on the 5' RACE reads and lists one entry per CDR3 protein. Of 35,000 to 55,000 distinct CDR3 sequences listed, roughly an eighth are singletons. Described time point: sample taken at primary tumor resection. Untreated early-stage non-small cell lung cancer patients, fewer than 85 in total, were the donors. This receptor was taken from a male donor with early-stage non-small cell lung cancer. The sequenced sample was PBMCs, obtained at surgery.

CDR3 loop: CSAGRHHSNQPQHF. The CDR3 DNA is TGCAGTGCGGGGAGACATCATAGCAATCAGCCCCAGCATTTT. The chain has TRBV20-1 and TRBJ1-5; D unclear. CDR1 and CDR2 from the germline V gene are DFQATT and SNEGSKA (reference sequence). The CDR3 length is 14 residues. V dropped 6 bases and J dropped 0 bases, with 12 bases sitting between them.